This T cell receptor (beta chain) was sequenced in a study of cytomegalovirus exposure and HLA in healthy donors. Germline CDR1 is MNHEY and CDR2 is SMNVEV (reference sequence). The CDR3 length is 16 residues. With V trimmed by 0 bases and J by 0 bases, 0 bases remained unmatched. The PCR contained 60 Vbeta and 13 Jbeta primers. TCRdb's table, derived via immunoSEQ multiplex PCR, lists solely in-frame clones and lacks some. The repertoire consists of under 300,000 clones, with 86% occurring once and the leading ten covering 3.5% to 4%. These donors, healthy bone marrow donors, were studied. The chain employs TRBV27 and TRBJ2-7; 12 positions agree with TRBD2. The sequence derives from a man aged 40-49 years in good health and CMV-seropositive. The sequencing sample was made of PBMCs. CDR3 loop: CASSLSTSGSSYEQYF. CDR3 nucleotides: TGTGCCAGCAGTTTATCGACTAGCGGGAGCTCCTACGAGCAGTACTTC.